Detailed here is one TCR beta chain. This entry belongs to a study of shared clonotypes between healthy human individuals. At deep level, the assay was performed. For every subset, genomic DNA was evenly distributed across several immunoSEQ plates. It was approximately 0.2 ug DNA, some 30,000 T cell genomes, that sorted-subset replicate PCRs used. The data were produced by immunoSEQ multiplex PCR, yet TCRdb's version contains in-frame clones alone and is incomplete. This sample has about 820,000 clones, with more than 85% found just once. Cells designated naive CD8 were CD45RO-negative and were positively selected for CCR7, with terminally differentiated effector memory CD45RA+ cells excluded. CDR3 length equals 14 residues. The J segment lost 2 bases and the V segment lost 0 bases, leaving 1 base of the junction unmatched. Germline V gives CDR1 MGHRA, CDR2 YSYEKL.

What was sequenced was naive CD8+ T cells sorted from blood. The origin of this receptor is a man aged 25 to 40 in good health. The chain combines TRBV4-1 with TRBJ2-7; 7 bases align to TRBD2. This chain's CDR3 is CASSQEAGPYEQYF. The DNA of the CDR3 is TGCGCCAGCAGCCAAGAAGCGGGACCCTACGAGCAGTACTTC.